A single sample gave rise to the 18 T cell receptor beta chains below, sequenced in a study of beta chain features in type 1 diabetes. Whole-study results and caveats: Among all four CD4+ subsets, Type 1 diabetes patients had TCRB CDR3s that were moderately but significantly shorter.

Antigen specificity for these receptors is unknown. Every bit of the isolated RNA underwent reverse transcription, so sequencing read expressed TCRB transcripts. The repertoire was sequenced with immunoSEQ multiplex PCR; TCRdb's copy has only in-frame clones and lacks some. The sample contains 150,000 to 200,000 clones, approximately 8% of which appear only once. The material sequenced was central memory CD4+ T cells from blood. Receptor source: a woman between 35 and 50 years old with type 1 diabetes.

In this sample, this clone turned up a few times. This rearrangement joins TRBV4-3 to TRBJ2-1; 7 bases map to TRBD2. The CDR3 sequence is 14 residues long. Trimming cost V 3 bases and J 9 bases; bases outside gene matches: 8. Germline assignment: CDR1 LGHNA and CDR2 YSLEER. Written as DNA, the CDR3 is TGCGCCAGCAGCCACGCCGGACTAGAGGGTGAGCAGTTCTTC. It codes for CASSHAGLEGEQFF.

The V and J genes are TRBV29-1 and TRBJ2-5, with TRBD2 matching 7 bases. J gave up 1 base and V 6 bases, and 14 bases lay outside the gene matches. Germline lookup yields CDR1 SQVTM and CDR2 ANQGSEA. The CDR3 consists of 16 residues. CDR3 sequence (DNA): TGCAGCGTCCAAGCTACGGGACGGACTAGCCAAGAGACCCAGTACTTC. Translation gives CSVQATGRTSQETQYF.

This clone was seen only a few times. The same CDR3 arises from other DNA sequences in this sample as well. This chain connects TRBV4-1 to TRBJ2-5; the D gene is possibly TRBD2 (7 bases). The germline CDR1 and CDR2 sequences are MGHRA and YSYEKL. V was pared by 1 base and J by 3 bases, with 12 bases between. This CDR3 has 15 residues. CDR3 loop: CASSQGRGGEETQYF. The CDR3 DNA reads TGCGCCAGCAGCCAAGGTAGGGGGGGCGAAGAGACCCAGTACTTC.

This rearrangement joins TRBV5-4 to TRBJ1-5; D not certain. V dropped 4 bases and J dropped 5 bases, with 13 bases sitting between them. The CDR3 totals 14 residues. Germline lookup yields CDR1 SGHNT and CDR2 YYREEE (reference sequence). For the CDR3, the DNA is TGTGCCAGCAGCCCCGATGGGAGGGATCAGCCCCAGCATTTT. Its protein is CASSPDGRDQPQHF.

The J gene is TRBJ1-1, the V gene TRBV25-1; no reliable D call. V was trimmed by 4 bases and J by 1 base, leaving 4 bases between them. The CDR3 totals 12 residues. The germline gives CDR1 MGHDK, CDR2 SYGVNS. The CDR3 spells CASSGGNTEAFF. The CDR3 nucleotides are TGTGCCAGCAGTGGCGGGAACACTGAAGCTTTCTTT.

This chain joins TRBV5-1 and TRBJ2-1; weak D call: TRBD2 (6 bases). CDR1 and CDR2 (germline): SGHRS, YFSETQ. CDR3 length: 15 residues. The germline V and J ends were trimmed by 4 bases and 4 bases, with 15 bases remaining between them. The CDR3 DNA reads as TGCGCCAGCAGCGCGGACGGCGGGACTTACAATGAGCAGTTCTTC. This gives the protein CASSADGGTYNEQFF.

This clone is a singleton in its sample. This chain joins TRBV5-1 and TRBJ2-2; D possibly corresponds to TRBD1 (6 bases). This CDR3 has 14 residues. Per germline, CDR1 SGHRS and CDR2 YFSETQ. Trimming pared 2 bases from V and 1 base from J, leaving 6 bases between. In DNA, the CDR3 is TGCGCCAGCAGCTTACAGGGGAACACCGGGGAGCTGTTTTTT. This codes for CASSLQGNTGELFF.

The chain links TRBV29-1 to TRBJ1-1; tentatively, D is TRBD1 (6 bases). V gave up 4 bases and J gave up 3 bases, with 12 bases separating them. The V gene's germline CDR1 is SQVTM and CDR2 ANQGSEA. The CDR3 totals 13 residues. Here the CDR3 reads CSVGRGADTEAFF. CDR3 coding DNA: TGCAGCGTTGGACGGGGGGCGGACACTGAAGCTTTCTTT.

The chain uses TRBV19 and TRBJ1-2; the match to TRBD1 covers 7 bases. J lost 4 bases, V lost 4 bases, and 9 bases had no gene match. Germline assignment: CDR1 LNHDA and CDR2 SQIVND (reference sequence). This CDR3 has 15 amino acids. The CDR3, as DNA: TGTGCCAGTAGTAACCATCGGCGACAGGGCTATGGCTACACCTTC. This encodes CASSNHRRQGYGYTF. The full variable domain, its missing parts supplied by reference TRBV19 and TRBJ1-2, is DGGITQSPKYLFRKEGQNVTLSCEQNLNHDAMYWYRQDPGQGLRLIYYSQIVNDFQKGDIAEGYSVSREKKESFPLTVTSAQKNPTAFYLCASSNHRRQGYGYTFGSGTRLTVV.

V and J are TRBV7-2 and TRBJ2-3; D might be TRBD2 (5 bases). This CDR3 is built from 13 residues. The V gene's germline CDR1 is SGHTA and CDR2 FQGNSA. V shed 2 bases and J shed 6 bases, with 9 bases lying between them. The CDR3 nucleotides read TGTGCCAGCAGCTTACTGGGAGCGGATACGCAGTATTTT. This codes for CASSLLGADTQYF.

V and J are TRBV2 and TRBJ2-5, with 7 nucleotides matching TRBD2. Germline loops: CDR1 SNHLY, CDR2 FYNNEI. Trimming cost V 7 bases and J 2 bases; bases outside gene matches: 7. The CDR3 runs 14 residues. This CDR3 reads CASMPRERQETQYF. As DNA, the CDR3 is TGTGCCAGCATGCCGCGGGAGAGGCAAGAGACCCAGTACTTC.

Points on this clone: The sample holds other DNA sequences that translate to the same CDR3. The rearrangement joins TRBV27 to TRBJ2-2; no firm D call. This CDR3 has 12 amino acids. Germline CDR1 is MNHEY and CDR2 is SMNVEV (reference sequence). The ends were cut back, 5 bases at V and 3 bases at J, with 4 bases in the middle. CDR3 sequence (DNA): TGTGCCAGCAGTCCGTACACCGGGGAGCTGTTTTTT. It yields the protein CASSPYTGELFF.

The chain employs TRBV27 and TRBJ1-1; D call uncertain. V lost 2 bases and J lost 1, with 5 bases in between. This CDR3 has 13 residues. CDR1 and CDR2 from the germline V gene are MNHEY and SMNVEV (reference sequence). CDR3 amino acids: CASSLIGNTEAFF. CDR3 DNA sequence: TGTGCCAGCAGTTTAATCGGGAACACTGAAGCTTTCTTT.

The chain links TRBV30 to TRBJ1-1; 11 nucleotides agree with TRBD1. CDR1 GTSNPN and CDR2 SVGIG come from the germline V gene (reference sequence). J was trimmed by 4 bases and V by 0 bases; bases with no gene match: 4. The CDR3 runs 15 residues. CDR3 in amino acids: CAWSVPGTGGTEAFF. CDR3 DNA sequence: TGTGCCTGGAGTGTCCCCGGGACAGGGGGCACTGAAGCTTTCTTT.

This clone was found a few times. The V call is TRBV27, the J call TRBJ1-2, with a weak D call TRBD1 (6 bases). Trimming removed 2 bases at V and 4 bases at J, with 14 bases between. Looked up from germline, CDR1 is MNHEY and CDR2 is SMNVEV (reference sequence). This CDR3 has 15 amino acids. CDR3 sequence (DNA): TGTGCCAGCAGTTTAAGCACAGGGTTAGGCTATGGCTACACCTTC. Residues: CASSLSTGLGYGYTF.

The rearrangement uses TRBV5-4 and TRBJ1-1, with 10 nucleotides matching TRBD1. V shed 4 bases, J shed 3 bases, and the junction held 12 bases outside the gene matches. Germline V CDR1 and CDR2: SGHNT, YYREEE (reference sequence). This CDR3 is built from 17 residues. CDR3 nucleotides: TGTGCCAGCAGCGCCGGGACAGGGGAATTGTCGGACACTGAAGCTTTCTTT. Its translation: CASSAGTGELSDTEAFF.

This clone was observed a handful of times. CDR3 loop: CASSLDMGPGDTEAFF. CDR3 in DNA: TGCGCCAGCAGCTTGGATATGGGGCCGGGGGACACTGAAGCTTTCTTT. The rearrangement links TRBV5-1 to TRBJ1-1, with D possibly TRBD1 on 5 matching bases. The CDR3 covers 16 residues. With 0 bases removed from V and 3 bases from J, the gap between germline ends came to 15 bases. CDR1 and CDR2 (germline): SGHRS, YFSETQ.

This clone appeared a few times. V is TRBV10-3 and J is TRBJ1-2; D is possibly TRBD1 (6 bases). CDR3 length: 13 amino acids. Trimming took off 4 bases at V and 3 bases at J, with 9 bases between the two ends. Germline V gene sequence: CDR1 ENHRY, CDR2 SYGVKD. This CDR3 is CAISVRTDYGYTF. In DNA form, the CDR3 reads TGTGCCATCAGTGTAAGGACAGACTATGGCTACACCTTC.